Reported below is one TCR beta chain. Germline values: CDR1 MGHRA, CDR2 YSYEKL. The V segment lost 6 bases and the J segment 10 bases; nucleotides outside the gene matches: 11. The CDR3 is made up of 16 amino acids. The data were taken from a study of blood T cell repertoires in COVID-19. How the authors handled the data: For nucleated cells, counts were estimated from reference gene primer amplification. Produced via immunoSEQ multiplex PCR; TCRdb's table is partial and in-frame only. V, J and clone size are taken as reported in that table, and D and trimming were inferred from the DNA itself. The sample consists of some 160,000 clones, about four fifths of them appearing once.

This TCR was sampled from a woman older than 75 with acute or convalescent COVID-19. Sequenced sample: peripheral blood. The chain links TRBV4-1 to TRBJ1-6; TRBD1 agrees at 11 bases. The CDR3 loop is CASSPRTGGAGSPLHF. The DNA for the CDR3 is TGCGCCAGCAGTCCGAGGACAGGGGGCGCGGGATCACCCCTCCACTTT.